This passage covers 18 T cell receptor beta chains from one sample sequenced in a study of CD4 T cells in relation to SARS-CoV-2 and coronaviruses. Assay: immunoSEQ multiplex PCR; the TCRdb copy retains only in-frame clones and omits some. The sample has more than 30,000 clones; approximately 85% are singletons. The sample comprised memory CD4+ T cells from PBMCs. These receptors came from an adult with COVID-19.

The chain combines TRBV5-1 with TRBJ2-2; D might be TRBD1 (5 bases). Germline values: CDR1 SGHRS, CDR2 YFSETQ. The CDR3 is 16 residues long. V was trimmed by 0 bases and J by 3 bases, leaving 12 bases between them. The CDR3 protein is CASSLEVGADTGELFF. The DNA of the CDR3 is TGCGCCAGCAGCTTGGAGGTAGGGGCCGACACCGGGGAGCTGTTTTTT.

V usage is TRBV6-5 and J usage is TRBJ1-1, with D perhaps matching TRBD1 (5 bases). The CDR3 has 15 amino acids. CDR1 is MNHEY and CDR2 is SVGAGI in the germline V gene. Trimming left V 2 bases short and J 3 bases short, with 13 bases between. Here the CDR3 DNA reads TGTGCCAGCAGTTACGAGTGGGGCGCGGACACTGAAGCTTTCTTT. Protein sequence: CASSYEWGADTEAFF.

CDR3 sequence reads: CASSQGMAPLVPQYF. In nucleotides, the CDR3 is TGTGCCAGCAGCCAAGGGATGGCCCCCCTTGTACCCCAGTACTTC. V is TRBV14 and J is TRBJ2-5, with unresolved D. The CDR3 has 15 amino acids. Germline CDR1 is SGHDN and CDR2 is FVKESK. V was trimmed by 1 base and J by 9 bases, leaving 18 bases between them.

This chain joins TRBV3-1 (or the pseudogene TRBV3-2) and TRBJ2-2; 8 bases map to TRBD2. V lost 4 bases to trimming and J lost 6 bases; unmatched junction nucleotides: 7. The germline V gene has CDR1 LGHDT and CDR2 YNNKEL (reference sequence). This CDR3 comprises 15 residues. CDR3 residues: CASSLGVAGPGELFF. The CDR3 DNA sequence: TGTGCCAGCAGCCTCGGGGTAGCGGGACCCGGGGAGCTGTTTTTT.

This clone was seen only a few times. The rearrangement joins TRBV6-6 to TRBJ2-7; possible D gene TRBD2, 6 bases. The CDR3 length is 16 residues. CDR1 and CDR2 from the germline V gene are MNHNY and SVGAGI (reference sequence). V was trimmed by 4 bases and J by 0 bases, leaving 16 bases between them. The CDR3 DNA sequence: TGTGCCAGCAGTTCAGCATCAAGGCGGGACTCCTACGAGCAGTACTTC. This gives the protein CASSSASRRDSYEQYF.

V and J are TRBV15 and TRBJ1-2; D remains ambiguous. Germline lookup yields CDR1 LNHNV and CDR2 YYDKDF (reference sequence). The germline V and J ends were trimmed by 0 bases and 8 bases, with 7 bases remaining between them. The CDR3 contains 12 residues. The CDR3 here is CATSRDTRGYTF. CDR3 sequence (DNA): TGTGCCACCAGCAGAGATACGCGGGGCTACACCTTC.

The V and J genes are TRBV24-1 and TRBJ2-1; 8 bases map to TRBD1. The CDR3 totals 13 residues. Per the germline V gene, CDR1 is KGHDR and CDR2 is SFDVKD. V gave up 5 bases and J gave up 7 bases; unmatched junction bases: 3. The CDR3 DNA reads as TGTGCCACCAGTGGGACAGGGTATAATGAGCAGTTCTTC. It translates to CATSGTGYNEQFF.

The chain employs TRBV9 and TRBJ2-1, with 11 nucleotides matching TRBD2. J lost 1 base, V lost 0 bases, and 15 bases had no gene match. The CDR3 covers 21 residues. Looked up from germline, CDR1 is SGDLS and CDR2 is YYNGEE. The CDR3 DNA reads as TGTGCCAGCAGCGTAGGTGGATGGGCGTCTAGCGGGAGGTCGTCCTACAATGAGCAGTTCTTC. It specifies CASSVGGWASSGRSSYNEQFF.

The gene calls are TRBV5-6 and TRBJ2-1; D is possibly TRBD1 (6 bases). From germline, CDR1 is SGHDT and CDR2 YYEEEE. With 4 bases removed from V and 5 bases from J, the gap between germline ends came to 16 bases. The CDR3 runs to 15 residues. CDR3 residues: CASSETRTENNEQFF. DNA of the CDR3: TGTGCCAGCAGCGAGACCAGGACAGAAAACAATGAGCAGTTCTTC.

V is TRBV28 and J is TRBJ2-1; D possibly uses TRBD1 or TRBD2 (5 bases each). V was pared by 1 base and J by 4 bases, with 14 bases between. Germline CDR1 and CDR2: MDHEN and SYDVKM. The CDR3 is 16 amino acids. CDR3 sequence: CASSLFGAPQYNEQFF. CDR3 coding DNA: TGTGCCAGCAGTTTATTCGGGGCCCCTCAGTACAATGAGCAGTTCTTC.

The rearrangement joins TRBV19 to TRBJ2-5; 8 bases are shared with TRBD2. V gave up 6 bases and J gave up 5 bases; unmatched junction bases: 11. Germline V gives CDR1 LNHDA, CDR2 SQIVND (reference sequence). The CDR3 sequence is 15 residues long. The CDR3, as DNA: TGTGCCAGTAGCGAGACGGGAGGGCCGCAGGAGACCCAGTACTTC. Its protein is CASSETGGPQETQYF. Looking up the rest from reference TRBV19 and TRBJ2-5 gives the full variable domain: DGGITQSPKYLFRKEGQNVTLSCEQNLNHDAMYWYRQDPGQGLRLIYYSQIVNDFQKGDIAEGYSVSREKKESFPLTVTSAQKNPTAFYLCASSETGGPQETQYFGPGTRLLVL.

The gene calls are TRBV28 and TRBJ2-3; D perhaps matches TRBD2 (6 bases). Looked up from germline, CDR1 is MDHEN and CDR2 is SYDVKM. The CDR3 extends over 13 amino acids. V was cut by 6 bases and J by 6 bases, with 13 bases left in between. The CDR3 sequence: CASRGGTEDTQYF. DNA for the CDR3: TGTGCCAGCAGGGGAGGTACAGAGGATACGCAGTATTTT.

CDR3: CASSSRPTGPTEAFF. For the CDR3, the DNA is TGTGCCAGCAGCTCCCGGCCCACAGGGCCCACTGAAGCTTTCTTT. This chain connects TRBV7-9 to TRBJ1-1; tentatively, D is TRBD1 (6 bases). Germline V gene data show CDR1 as SEHNR and CDR2 as FQNEAQ (reference sequence). Trimming cost V 4 bases and J 4 bases, with 16 bases left between them. This CDR3 is built from 15 residues.

There are a few counts of this clone. V is TRBV4-1 and J is TRBJ2-7, with 14 bases fitting TRBD2. CDR1 MGHRA and CDR2 YSYEKL come from the germline V gene. Trimming took 4 bases from V and 6 from J; bases not matched to a gene: 11. This CDR3 has 17 residues. In DNA, the CDR3 is TGCGCCAGCAGCCGGGGACTAGCGGGAGCCGATTTAGTCGAGCAGTACTTC. This codes for CASSRGLAGADLVEQYF.

The chain uses TRBV7-9 and TRBJ2-7; TRBD1 might be the D (5 bases). This CDR3 comprises 14 residues. Per the germline V gene, CDR1 is SEHNR and CDR2 is FQNEAQ (reference sequence). Trimming removed 4 bases from V and 4 bases from J, with 14 bases in between. The CDR3 nucleotides read TGTGCCAGCAGCTCCCAAGGGGCGTTTTACGAGCAGTACTTC. Protein: CASSSQGAFYEQYF.

The rearrangement links TRBV6-1 to TRBJ2-3; D is possibly TRBD1 or TRBD2 (5 bases each). The V gene lost 2 bases and the J gene lost 5 bases, with 8 bases spanning the gap. The CDR3 is made up of 13 amino acids. Germline V lookup: CDR1 MNHNS, CDR2 SASEGT. CDR3 bases: TGTGCCAGCAGTGAACGGGGCGGAGATACGCAGTATTTT. Translated: CASSERGGDTQYF.

The J gene is TRBJ2-7, the V gene TRBV2, with 9 nucleotides matching TRBD1. The V gene's germline CDR1 is SNHLY and CDR2 FYNNEI. The ends lost 3 bases at V and 6 bases at J; junction bases unmatched: 6. This CDR3 is built from 14 residues. This chain's CDR3 is CASSDLTGGLEQYF. The CDR3 coding sequence is TGTGCCAGCAGTGACCTGACAGGGGGACTCGAGCAGTACTTC.

This clone was counted a single time. The chain couples TRBV9 to TRBJ2-5, with D possibly being TRBD2 (6 bases). The CDR3 runs to 16 residues. Germline V gene lookup returns CDR1 SGDLS and CDR2 YYNGEE. Trimming pared 3 bases from V and 1 base from J, leaving 16 bases between. For the CDR3, the DNA is TGTGCCAGCAGCGCGACATACGGGAGAGGCCAAGAGACCCAGTACTTC. Protein product: CASSATYGRGQETQYF. The full variable domain, in which reference TRBV9 and TRBJ2-5 provide the parts outside the CDR3, is DSGVTQTPKHLITATGQRVTLRCSPRSGDLSVYWYQQSLDQGLQFLIQYYNGEERAKGNILERFSAQQFPDLHSELNLSSLELGDSALYFCASSATYGRGQETQYFGPGTRLLVL.